The rows below give T cell receptor beta chains drawn from one sample of a study of molecular identifiers for immune sequencing clone quantification. A single record per CDR3 protein comes from TCRdb applying MiXCR to the PCR reads. The sample has approximately 90,000 distinct CDR3 sequences, 20% to 25% seen once. Sequencing used naive CD8+ T cells from blood, with Jurkat cell RNA spiked in. These receptors originate from a human donor in good health. Some libraries in this study had Jurkat cell RNA spiked in. CDR3s leave out the opening cysteine and the closing phenylalanine or tryptophan. Each record gives: V gene, clone size, J gene, CDR3 protein. Size values are once, few and many counts, or a class for expanded clones, and some rows have none.

v_call: TRBV7-9
clone_size: many
j_call: TRBJ1-5
cdr3_aa: ASSLQTGAYGQPQH

v_call: TRBV20-1
clone_size: -
j_call: TRBJ2-7
cdr3_aa: SAPGTYEQY

v_call: TRBV6-6
clone_size: many
j_call: TRBJ2-1
cdr3_aa: ASSYSAGATHNEQF

v_call: TRBV5-1
clone_size: many
j_call: TRBJ2-2
cdr3_aa: ASSLAGATGELF

v_call: TRBV29-1
clone_size: -
j_call: TRBJ2-1
cdr3_aa: SVGGDRGYNNEQF

v_call: TRBV7-9
clone_size: many
j_call: TRBJ2-2
cdr3_aa: ASSFRDLYTGELF

v_call: TRBV9
clone_size: few
j_call: TRBJ2-5
cdr3_aa: ASSPFRGLETQY

v_call: TRBV29-1
clone_size: -
j_call: TRBJ2-1
cdr3_aa: SVIGLAGGRVYNEQF

v_call: TRBV4-3
clone_size: many
j_call: TRBJ2-2
cdr3_aa: ASSQMRPRELF

v_call: TRBV11-2
clone_size: -
j_call: TRBJ2-5
cdr3_aa: ASSLGYGRETQY

v_call: TRBV4-1
clone_size: many
j_call: TRBJ2-2
cdr3_aa: ASSQEGGGGTGELF

v_call: TRBV12-3/TRBV12-4
clone_size: -
j_call: TRBJ2-7
cdr3_aa: ASSLTSPREQY

v_call: TRBV10-3
clone_size: -
j_call: TRBJ1-4
cdr3_aa: AIRAGPTNEKLF

v_call: TRBV18
clone_size: many
j_call: TRBJ2-5
cdr3_aa: ASSPPRLPQETQY

v_call: TRBV19
clone_size: many
j_call: TRBJ2-3
cdr3_aa: ASTEGAFPRDTQY

v_call: TRBV27
clone_size: many
j_call: TRBJ2-7
cdr3_aa: ASSLSVSGRIEQY

v_call: TRBV9
clone_size: many
j_call: TRBJ2-3
cdr3_aa: ASSVVSSGGTDTQY

v_call: TRBV19
clone_size: -
j_call: TRBJ2-1
cdr3_aa: ASSIPVLYNEQF

v_call: TRBV9
clone_size: many
j_call: TRBJ2-1
cdr3_aa: ASRTAASDEQF

v_call: TRBV9
clone_size: -
j_call: TRBJ1-1
cdr3_aa: ARGGGAFEAF

v_call: TRBV12-3/TRBV12-4
clone_size: many
j_call: TRBJ2-2
cdr3_aa: ASSLQFPGELF

v_call: TRBV29-1
clone_size: few
j_call: TRBJ1-1
cdr3_aa: SVRQGAGTEAF

v_call: TRBV5-1
clone_size: many
j_call: TRBJ2-3
cdr3_aa: ASSGLAGGTDTQY

v_call: TRBV9
clone_size: many
j_call: TRBJ2-3
cdr3_aa: ASSVEGGGTDTQY

v_call: TRBV28
clone_size: many
j_call: TRBJ1-5
cdr3_aa: ASRFGQGAWNQPQH

v_call: TRBV29-1
clone_size: -
j_call: TRBJ2-2
cdr3_aa: SVATGERGELF

v_call: TRBV7-9
clone_size: -
j_call: TRBJ2-4
cdr3_aa: ASSSFDYGRDILRSVGIQY

v_call: TRBV15
clone_size: few
j_call: TRBJ1-4
cdr3_aa: ATSRSKVGATNEKLF

v_call: TRBV7-3
clone_size: many
j_call: TRBJ2-3
cdr3_aa: ASSLTPPTGGTDTQY

v_call: TRBV5-3
clone_size: once
j_call: TRBJ2-7
cdr3_aa: ASSLGRSLYEQY

v_call: TRBV12-3/TRBV12-4
clone_size: -
j_call: TRBJ2-7
cdr3_aa: ASTPRTARVEQY

v_call: TRBV4-1
clone_size: many
j_call: TRBJ2-1
cdr3_aa: ASSPDRYNEQF

v_call: TRBV5-1
clone_size: -
j_call: TRBJ1-6
cdr3_aa: ASSLDSGSSYNSPLH

v_call: TRBV12-3/TRBV12-4
clone_size: -
j_call: TRBJ2-5
cdr3_aa: ASSFLAGEGQETQY

v_call: TRBV29-1
clone_size: many
j_call: TRBJ1-1
cdr3_aa: SVEDWDRAAEAF

v_call: TRBV6-2/TRBV6-3
clone_size: many
j_call: TRBJ2-5
cdr3_aa: ASSGSGKETQY

v_call: TRBV3-1
clone_size: many
j_call: TRBJ2-3
cdr3_aa: ASSQDHPFGRVDTQY

v_call: TRBV9
clone_size: -
j_call: TRBJ1-4
cdr3_aa: ASSGHGAANEKLF

v_call: TRBV6-2/TRBV6-3
clone_size: -
j_call: TRBJ1-1
cdr3_aa: ASSRVQGTNTEAF

v_call: TRBV5-1
clone_size: many
j_call: TRBJ2-2
cdr3_aa: ASSWTGGNTGELF

v_call: TRBV4-3
clone_size: few
j_call: TRBJ2-1
cdr3_aa: ASSQDFAASNTMRQF